Below, 32 T cell receptor beta chains from the same sample are listed, as sequenced in a study of early T cells in non-severe SARS-CoV-2 infection. A single record per CDR3 protein comes from TCRdb applying MiXCR to the 5' RACE reads. The sample has approximately 45,000 distinct CDR3 sequences; over 5% are singletons. The sample was whole blood. The receptor source for this set is an adult who was a healthcare worker with PCR-confirmed SARS-CoV-2 infection or an uninfected control (not recorded which).

This clonotype was counted ten times or more. This sequence joins TRBV2 and TRBJ2-2; no reliable D call. From germline, CDR1 is SNHLY and CDR2 FYNNEI. The CDR3 extends over 13 amino acids. The germline V and J ends were trimmed by 3 bases and 0 bases, with 2 bases remaining between them. The CDR3 region is CASSDTNTGELFF. For the CDR3, the DNA is TGTGCCAGCAGTGACACGAACACCGGGGAGCTGTTTTTT.

This clonotype occurred many times. The chain joins TRBV20-1 to TRBJ1-5; the D is unclear. The V and J ends lost 7 bases and 3 bases respectively, with 10 bases between them. Germline V lookup: CDR1 DFQATT, CDR2 SNEGSKA (reference sequence). The CDR3 length is 12 residues. CDR3 nucleotide sequence: TGCAGTGTGCCCGGTAACAATCAGCCCCAGCATTTT. Translation: CSVPGNNQPQHF.

By proportion, this clonotype is medium-sized (0.01 to 0.1%). The chain uses TRBV7-9 and TRBJ1-4, with no clear D. Germline V gene data show CDR1 as SEHNR and CDR2 as FQNEAQ (reference sequence). Trimming took 5 bases from V and 7 from J, leaving 14 bases between them. This CDR3 comprises 14 residues. CDR3 nucleotide sequence: TGTGCCAGCAGCCCACGCGAGGGTTTTGAAAAACTGTTTTTT. Translated, it gives CASSPREGFEKLFF. Drawing the rest from reference TRBV7-9 and TRBJ1-4, the complete variable domain is DTGVSQNPRHKITKRGQNVTFRCDPISEHNRLYWYRQTLGQGPEFLTYFQNEAQLEKSRLLSDRFSAERPKGSFSTLEIQRTEQGDSAMYLCASSPREGFEKLFFGSGTQLSVL.

This clonotype showed up just a few times. The CDR3 nucleotides read TGCGCCAGCAGCTTGGTGGCAGGCCGATACGAGCAGTACTTC. This sequence encodes CASSLVAGRYEQYF. The genes are TRBV5-1 and TRBJ2-7; unclear D gene. The CDR3 consists of 14 residues. Looked up from germline, CDR1 is SGHRS and CDR2 is YFSETQ. V shed 0 bases and J shed 4 bases, with 11 bases lying between them.

This clonotype was recorded many times. One end of the junction is discordant with germline, which a read error may explain. The chain recombines TRBV29-1 with TRBJ2-4; no firm D call. This CDR3 region has 10 residues. The germline V gene encodes CDR1 SQVTM and CDR2 ANQGSEA. This chain's CDR3 is CSVAGQASPF. The DNA for the CDR3 is TGCAGCGTTGCTGGCCAGGCCTCCCCCTTC.

This clonotype was recorded many times. The chain is built from TRBV20-1 and TRBJ1-6, with a tentative D call TRBD1 (6 bases). This CDR3 spans 15 amino acids. Germline CDR1 is DFQATT and CDR2 is SNEGSKA (reference sequence). Between the trimmed V and J ends, which lost 0 bases and 5 bases, there was a span of 11 bases. CDR3 coding DNA: TGCAGTGCTAGAGAACAAACAGGGAATAATTCACCCCTCCACTTT. Its translation is CSAREQTGNNSPLHF.

Ten or more counts support this clonotype. The chain couples TRBV29-1 to TRBJ1-4; D is undetermined. Germline CDR1 is SQVTM and CDR2 is ANQGSEA. Between the trimmed V and J ends, which lost 3 bases and 0 bases, there was a span of 5 bases. This CDR3 has 13 amino acids. CDR3 loop: CSVDSATNEKLFF. The CDR3 DNA reads TGCAGCGTTGACAGCGCAACTAATGAAAAACTGTTTTTT.

V is TRBV30 and J is TRBJ1-4, with TRBD1 as a possible D gene (6 bases). Deletions cut 3 bases from V and 9 bases from J, with 26 bases between. CDR3 length equals 17 residues. Per the germline V gene, CDR1 is GTSNPN and CDR2 is SVGIG (reference sequence). The chain's CDR3 is CAWRAPPTGTEGKKLFF. Written as DNA, the CDR3 is TGTGCCTGGAGAGCCCCTCCCACAGGGACCGAGGGGAAAAAACTGTTTTTT.

In its sample, this clonotype was seen a few times. CDR3 sequence (DNA): TGTGCCAGCAGTTTATACCCAGGGGGCAATGAGCAGTTCTTC. Its protein product is CASSLYPGGNEQFF. This chain uses TRBV27 with TRBJ2-1; 7 positions match TRBD1. Germline-derived CDR1 and CDR2 are MNHEY and SMNVEV (reference sequence). The CDR3 sequence is 14 residues long. J was trimmed by 6 bases and V by 1 base; bases with no gene match: 3.

This clonotype was counted a few times. V usage is TRBV19 and J usage is TRBJ2-5; unclear D gene. Per germline, CDR1 LNHDA and CDR2 SQIVND (reference sequence). CDR3 size: 11 residues. The V and J ends lost 7 bases and 1 base respectively, with 4 bases between them. The CDR3 region has the DNA TGTGCCAGTAACCCCCAAGAGACCCAGTACTTC. Translation gives CASNPQETQYF.

This clonotype was detected ten times or more. In nucleotides, the CDR3 is TGTGCCAGCAGCTTAGAATCGGACAGTGACTACAATGAGCAGTTCTTC. The encoded protein is CASSLESDSDYNEQFF. The V gene is TRBV7-6, the J gene TRBJ2-1, with D maybe TRBD1 (6 bases). V lost 1 base and J lost 3, with 13 bases in between. CDR3 size: 16 residues. Per germline, CDR1 SGHVS and CDR2 FNYEAQ.

There are many counts of this clonotype. The V gene is TRBV12-3 or TRBV12-4, the J gene TRBJ2-2; D is unclear. The CDR3 loop spans 13 amino acids. V shed 2 bases and J shed 6 bases, with 7 bases lying between them. CDR3 DNA sequence: TGTGCCAGCAGTTTAAGGGTCTCCGGGGAGCTGTTTTTT. Its translation is CASSLRVSGELFF.

At least ten counts were recorded for this clonotype. This chain connects TRBV11-2 to TRBJ2-2; maybe TRBD1 (6 bases). Deletions cut 4 bases from V and 1 base from J, with 25 bases between. CDR1 and CDR2 (germline): SGHAT, FQNNGV. The CDR3 contains 20 residues. The CDR3 sequence: CASSSLKYRDNSLNTGELFF. The CDR3 DNA reads TGTGCCAGCAGCTCTTTGAAGTACCGGGACAACTCCTTGAACACCGGGGAGCTGTTTTTT. The full variable domain, its missing parts supplied by reference TRBV11-2 and TRBJ2-2, is EAGVAQSPRYKIIEKRQSVAFWCNPISGHATLYWYQQILGQGPKLLIQFQNNGVVDDSQLPKDRFSAERLKGVDSTLKIQPAKLEDSAVYLCASSSLKYRDNSLNTGELFFGEGSRLTVL.

This clonotype was seen at least ten times. The V and J genes are TRBV11-2 and TRBJ2-7; TRBD2 is a possible D gene (6 bases). The V gene lost 5 bases and the J gene lost 3 bases, with 11 bases spanning the gap. The CDR3 spans 13 residues. Germline CDR1 and CDR2: SGHAT and FQNNGV. CDR3 sequence: CASSPSRGYEQYF. The CDR3 coding sequence is TGTGCCAGCAGCCCGTCGCGGGGCTACGAGCAGTACTTC.

This clonotype was counted a few times. The rearrangement joins TRBV28 to TRBJ1-6; D ambiguous. Between the trimmed V and J ends, which lost 4 bases and 0 bases, there was a span of 13 bases. Germline CDR1 is MDHEN and CDR2 is SYDVKM. The CDR3 has 17 amino acids. CDR3 in amino acids: CASSSPASSSYNSPLHF. In nucleotides, the CDR3 is TGTGCCAGCAGTTCCCCAGCATCCAGCTCCTATAATTCACCCCTCCACTTT.

Many counts were recorded for this clonotype. The chain uses TRBV12-3 or TRBV12-4 and TRBJ2-2, with D possibly matching TRBD2 (5 bases). V was clipped by 8 bases and J by 2 bases, with 12 bases between them. This CDR3 is 14 amino acids long. The CDR3 protein is CASEGFSNTGELFF. In DNA form, the CDR3 reads TGTGCCAGCGAGGGCTTCTCAAACACCGGGGAGCTGTTTTTT.

The rearrangement links TRBV6-1 to TRBJ1-4; 8 bases match TRBD1. This CDR3 spans 16 amino acids. From germline, CDR1 is MNHNS and CDR2 SASEGT. V gave up 4 bases and J gave up 5 bases; unmatched junction bases: 9. CDR3 protein: CASSVARTGRNEKLFF. The DNA of the CDR3 is TGTGCCAGCAGTGTAGCCCGGACAGGGAGGAATGAAAAACTGTTTTTT.

This clonotype was counted only a few times. V is TRBV20-1 and J is TRBJ1-2, with a weak D call TRBD1 (6 bases). V dropped 3 bases and J dropped 6 bases, with 11 bases sitting between them. Germline V gene sequence: CDR1 DFQATT, CDR2 SNEGSKA (reference sequence). This CDR3 has 12 residues. Here the CDR3 DNA reads TGCAGTGCTAGGACAGGCGATCATGGCTACACCTTC. Residues: CSARTGDHGYTF.

The chain carries TRBV2 and TRBJ2-7, with D maybe TRBD2 (6 bases). The germline V gene encodes CDR1 SNHLY and CDR2 FYNNEI. The V end was cut by 5 bases, the J end by 6 bases, with 17 bases between. This CDR3 contains 14 residues. This chain's CDR3 is CASSPQRGGGEQYF. In nucleotides, the CDR3 is TGTGCCAGCAGTCCCCAAAGGGGAGGCGGCGAGCAGTACTTC.

The sample holds a few counts of this clonotype. The chain couples TRBV7-2 to TRBJ2-7; TRBD1 agrees at 7 bases. CDR3 size: 15 residues. The junction had 13 bases not matched to a gene; V was cut back by 3 bases and J by 8 bases. In germline, CDR1 is SGHTA, CDR2 FQGNSA. The CDR3 spells CASSLGTVLGEQQYF. The CDR3, as DNA: TGTGCCAGCAGCTTGGGGACAGTCCTCGGCGAGCAGCAGTACTTC.

This clonotype was found many times. The V call is TRBV20-1, the J call TRBJ2-5, with 10 positions matching TRBD2. V shed 1 base, J shed 3 bases, and the junction held 11 bases outside the gene matches. Germline lookup yields CDR1 DFQATT and CDR2 SNEGSKA (reference sequence). The CDR3 is made up of 17 amino acids. The CDR3: CSARVAAGGIQKETQYF. In DNA form, the CDR3 reads TGCAGTGCTAGAGTTGCAGCGGGGGGGATACAGAAAGAGACCCAGTACTTC.

The CDR3 DNA reads TGTGCCAGCAGCTTGGCGAGCGGCTCAGCCACCAATGAGCAGTTCTTC. The encoded protein is CASSLASGSATNEQFF. The chain links TRBV5-4 to TRBJ2-1; perhaps TRBD2 as D (5 bases). The CDR3 contains 16 residues. Germline assignment: CDR1 SGHNT and CDR2 YYREEE (reference sequence). The V gene lost 0 bases and the J gene lost 6 bases, with 16 bases spanning the gap.

This clonotype was detected ten times or more. The chain recombines TRBV7-9 with TRBJ1-2, with 10 bases identical to TRBD1. The CDR3 is 16 amino acids. CDR1 is SEHNR, CDR2 FQNEAQ, per germline (reference sequence). J lost 3 bases, V lost 5 bases, and 9 bases had no gene match. CDR3 residues: CASSQGRDRGYYGYTF. The CDR3 DNA reads as TGTGCCAGCAGCCAGGGGCGGGACAGGGGCTACTATGGCTACACCTTC.

This clonotype was found many times. V is TRBV11-2 and J is TRBJ1-1, with D unclear. The V gene lost 2 bases and the J gene lost 4 bases, with 17 bases spanning the gap. The CDR3 extends over 16 amino acids. Germline CDR1 and CDR2: SGHAT and FQNNGV. CDR3 sequence reads: CASSLSSARPGTEAFF. In DNA, the CDR3 is TGTGCCAGCAGCTTAAGTAGTGCCAGACCGGGCACTGAAGCTTTCTTT.

This clonotype was detected only a few times. The chain carries TRBV28 and TRBJ2-5, with 12 bases lining up with TRBD1. Germline-derived CDR1 and CDR2 are MDHEN and SYDVKM. The junction had 5 bases not matched to a gene; V was cut back by 3 bases and J by 6 bases. The CDR3 consists of 15 residues. The CDR3 region has the DNA TGTGCCAGCAGTTTGGGACAGGGGGCTAGAAAGACCCAGTACTTC. This encodes CASSLGQGARKTQYF.

This clonotype occurred a few times. Here the CDR3 reads CASSLQGKETQYF. The CDR3 region has the DNA TGTGCCAGCAGCCTACAGGGTAAAGAGACCCAGTACTTC. V and J are TRBV5-5 and TRBJ2-5; D perhaps matches TRBD1 (6 bases). V was pared by 4 bases and J by 3 bases, with 10 bases between. Germline V lookup: CDR1 SGHKS, CDR2 YYEKEE (reference sequence). The CDR3 covers 13 residues.

This clonotype occurred a few times. The rearrangement joins TRBV7-7 to TRBJ2-5, with a weak D call TRBD1 (7 bases). The germline V gene has CDR1 SSHAT and CDR2 FNYEAQ (reference sequence). The length of the CDR3 is 14 residues. Between the trimmed V and J ends, which lost 6 bases and 0 bases, there was a span of 11 bases. The CDR3 here is CASSPGGYQETQYF. The DNA of the CDR3 is TGTGCCAGCAGTCCAGGGGGGTACCAAGAGACCCAGTACTTC.

Ten or more counts support this clonotype. This chain uses TRBV6-4 with TRBJ2-1, with 14 bases matching TRBD2. CDR1 MRHNA and CDR2 SNTAGT come from the germline V gene. V lost 2 bases to trimming and J lost 12 bases; unmatched junction nucleotides: 0. This CDR3 region has 13 residues. The CDR3 region has the DNA TGTGCCAGCAGTGACGGACTAGCGGGGGGGCAGTTCTTC. Translating it yields CASSDGLAGGQFF.

This clonotype was seen many times. The V gene is TRBV9, the J gene TRBJ1-5; D gene uncertain. Germline V CDR1 and CDR2: SGDLS, YYNGEE. V lost 0 bases to trimming and J lost 5 bases, with 12 bases between them. The CDR3 totals 15 residues. The CDR3 sequence: CASSVGPGLDQPQHF. CDR3 bases: TGTGCCAGCAGCGTAGGGCCAGGACTCGATCAGCCCCAGCATTTT.

Many counts were recorded for this clonotype. V and J are TRBV14 and TRBJ2-3; 13 positions agree with TRBD2. Germline lookup yields CDR1 SGHDN and CDR2 FVKESK. V dropped 4 bases and J dropped 5; count of bases not matched to a gene: 6. The length of the CDR3 is 16 residues. CDR3 nucleotide sequence: TGTGCCAGCAGCCGGGGGACTAGCGGGGTTAGAGATACGCAGTATTTT. Its translation: CASSRGTSGVRDTQYF.

V and J are TRBV7-8 and TRBJ2-7, with D tentatively TRBD2 (6 bases). The CDR3 has 13 residues. V was shortened by 4 bases and J by 2 bases, with 9 bases between the two germline ends. Germline V gene data show CDR1 as SGHVS and CDR2 as FQNEAQ. CDR3 in amino acids: CASSSRTTYEQYF. CDR3 DNA: TGTGCCAGCAGCTCCCGGACTACCTACGAGCAGTACTTC.

The chain combines TRBV30 with TRBJ1-5; unclear D gene. CDR1 GTSNPN and CDR2 SVGIG come from the germline V gene (reference sequence). There are 13 residues in the CDR3. The germline V and J ends were trimmed by 1 base and 2 bases, with 6 bases remaining between them. The CDR3: CAWSGGGNQPQHF. CDR3 nucleotide sequence: TGTGCCTGGAGTGGCGGGGGCAATCAGCCCCAGCATTTT.